The 18 T cell receptor beta chains below all came from one sample that was sequenced in a study of T cell changes during pregnancy in multiple sclerosis. Only in-frame clones appear in the TCRdb table, and some are missing; sequencing was by immunoSEQ multiplex PCR. This repertoire shows roughly 89,000 clones, almost 95% found once; its top ten account for about 2.4%. The input for sequencing was peripheral blood, taken in the third trimester of pregnancy. Source of these receptors: a female donor with multiple sclerosis, enrolled in a pregnancy study.

The J gene is TRBJ2-7, the V gene TRBV19; 7 nucleotides line up with TRBD2. Germline loops: CDR1 LNHDA, CDR2 SQIVND (reference sequence). This CDR3 is 17 amino acids long. With V trimmed by 3 bases and J by 0 bases, 11 bases remained unmatched. The CDR3 region is CASSISGGDYYSYEQYF. In nucleotides, the CDR3 is TGTGCCAGTAGTATTAGTGGTGGGGACTACTACTCCTACGAGCAGTACTTC.

This sequence joins TRBV29-1 and TRBJ2-7; D possibly corresponds to TRBD1 (6 bases). V lost 1 base and J lost 3, with 16 bases in between. Per the germline V gene, CDR1 is SQVTM and CDR2 is ANQGSEA. The CDR3 is made up of 15 amino acids. The CDR3 region is CSVEGPGQRNYEQYF. The CDR3 DNA follows: TGCAGCGTTGAAGGGCCAGGACAGAGGAACTACGAGCAGTACTTC.

The rearrangement links TRBV6-5 to TRBJ2-1, with 9 bases matching TRBD1. This CDR3 has 16 residues. After removal of 4 bases from V and 4 bases from J, the junction contained 8 bases not matched to a gene. Germline loops: CDR1 MNHEY, CDR2 SVGAGI. The CDR3 region is CASSSIGTGQYNEQFF. As DNA, the CDR3 is TGTGCCAGCAGTTCCATCGGGACAGGGCAGTACAATGAGCAGTTCTTC.

This chain connects TRBV7-2 to TRBJ2-7; D possibly corresponds to TRBD1 (6 bases). Between the trimmed V and J ends, which lost 5 bases and 2 bases, there was a span of 16 bases. Germline V gene sequence: CDR1 SGHTA, CDR2 FQGNSA. This CDR3 region has 15 residues. CDR3 coding DNA: TGTGCCAGCAGCCTACTTGGGACATCAGCCTACGAGCAGTACTTC. This gives the protein CASSLLGTSAYEQYF.

CDR3 nucleotides: TGTGCCAGCAGTGAAGGGAACAGAGACAATGAGCAGTTCTTC. Its protein is CASSEGNRDNEQFF. The V call is TRBV6-1, the J call TRBJ2-1; D is unresolved. Germline V gene data show CDR1 as MNHNS and CDR2 as SASEGT. Trimming took 1 base from V and 5 from J, leaving 9 bases between them. This CDR3 spans 14 amino acids.

V gene TRBV5-6 combines with J gene TRBJ1-1; 7 nucleotides match TRBD1. V was pared by 3 bases and J by 10 bases, with 6 bases of the junction left unmatched. Germline loops: CDR1 SGHDT, CDR2 YYEEEE. The CDR3 has 12 amino acids. The CDR3 loop reads CASSWRQGRAFF. CDR3 in DNA: TGTGCCAGCAGCTGGAGACAGGGTAGAGCTTTCTTT. Drawing the rest from reference TRBV5-6 and TRBJ1-1, the complete variable domain is DAGVTQSPTHLIKTRGQQVTLRCSPKSGHDTVSWYQQALGQGPQFIFQYYEEEERQRGNFPDRFSGHQFPNYSSELNVNALLLGDSALYLCASSWRQGRAFFGQGTRLTVV.

The CDR3 is CASSPQTSPYNEQFF. Here the CDR3 DNA reads TGTGCCAGCAGTCCTCAGACTAGCCCCTACAATGAGCAGTTCTTC. The chain combines TRBV27 with TRBJ2-1, with 7 bases matching TRBD2. The junction had 6 bases not matched to a gene; V was cut back by 5 bases and J by 2 bases. CDR1 and CDR2 from the germline V gene are MNHEY and SMNVEV (reference sequence). The CDR3 loop spans 15 amino acids.

V is TRBV30 and J is TRBJ2-2, with D possibly matching TRBD1 (6 bases). The CDR3 runs to 16 residues. Per the germline V gene, CDR1 is GTSNPN and CDR2 is SVGIG (reference sequence). V was shortened by 0 bases and J by 1 base, with 12 bases between the two germline ends. The CDR3 nucleotides read TGTGCCTGGAGTGTACTCAGGGGCCTGAACACCGGGGAGCTGTTTTTT. It encodes CAWSVLRGLNTGELFF.

This chain links TRBV10-3 with TRBJ2-1; a weak D match, TRBD2 (6 bases). The germline V gene encodes CDR1 ENHRY and CDR2 SYGVKD. The CDR3 totals 14 residues. Trimming took 2 bases from V and 6 from J, leaving 11 bases between them. The CDR3 sequence: CAISEKAGINEQFF. Written as DNA, the CDR3 is TGTGCCATCAGTGAGAAGGCGGGAATCAATGAGCAGTTCTTC.

The chain joins TRBV5-5 to TRBJ2-1; 8 nucleotides agree with TRBD2. This CDR3 comprises 15 residues. V gave up 2 bases and J gave up 5 bases; unmatched junction bases: 6. Per germline, CDR1 SGHKS and CDR2 YYEKEE (reference sequence). CDR3: CASSLAGVRNNEQFF. For the CDR3, the DNA is TGTGCCAGCAGCTTAGCGGGAGTAAGGAACAATGAGCAGTTCTTC. Combining the CDR3 with reference TRBV5-5 and TRBJ2-1 gives the whole variable domain DAGVTQSPTHLIKTRGQQVTLRCSPISGHKSVSWYQQVLGQGPQFIFQYYEKEERGRGNFPDRFSARQFPNYSSELNVNALLLGDSALYLCASSLAGVRNNEQFFGPGTRLTVL.

This clone was detected once. The rearrangement joins TRBV5-1 to TRBJ2-5, with a tentative D call TRBD2 (5 bases). The CDR3 spans 15 residues. V lost 2 bases and J lost 2, with 13 bases in between. CDR1 and CDR2 (germline): SGHRS, YFSETQ. The CDR3 DNA follows: TGCGCCAGCAGCTTCAGCGGAGTGGGGCAAGAGACCCAGTACTTC. It encodes CASSFSGVGQETQYF.

The J gene is TRBJ2-5, the V gene TRBV19, with TRBD1 identical over 11 bases. CDR1 LNHDA and CDR2 SQIVND come from the germline V gene (reference sequence). Trimming took 3 bases from V and 4 from J; bases not matched to a gene: 7. The CDR3 extends over 16 amino acids. The CDR3 sequence: CASSIWGTGGGETQYF. The CDR3 DNA is TGTGCCAGTAGTATCTGGGGGACAGGGGGGGGAGAGACCCAGTACTTC.

A single count supports this clone. V usage is TRBV5-4 and J usage is TRBJ2-7, with TRBD2 identical over 12 bases. This CDR3 is 15 amino acids long. J lost 3 bases, V lost 5 bases, and 6 bases had no gene match. Germline V CDR1 and CDR2: SGHNT, YYREEE (reference sequence). The CDR3 DNA reads as TGTGCCAGCAGTCGGACTAGCGGGACTGTCTACGAGCAGTACTTC. Its protein product is CASSRTSGTVYEQYF.

The chain couples TRBV29-1 to TRBJ2-3; 7 positions agree with TRBD2. The CDR3 sequence is 17 residues long. Germline V CDR1 and CDR2: SQVTM, ANQGSEA. V dropped 4 bases and J dropped 2; count of bases not matched to a gene: 15. CDR3: CSVAAGLQALATDTQYF. The CDR3 DNA reads TGCAGCGTTGCCGCGGGACTACAAGCACTAGCCACAGATACGCAGTATTTT.

The chain joins TRBV28 to TRBJ2-7; the D is unclear. This CDR3 region has 12 residues. V was cut by 5 bases and J by 5 bases, with 10 bases left in between. The germline V gene has CDR1 MDHEN and CDR2 SYDVKM. In DNA form, the CDR3 reads TGTGCCAGCAGTCCCTCACTTGACGAGCAGTACTTC. Protein: CASSPSLDEQYF.

The chain employs TRBV7-2 and TRBJ1-2, with D possibly being TRBD1 (6 bases). This CDR3 has 12 residues. Germline V gene sequence: CDR1 SGHTA, CDR2 FQGNSA. Trimming left V 4 bases short and J 7 bases short, with 10 bases between. The CDR3 here is CASSSGVLGYTF. The CDR3 coding sequence is TGTGCCAGCAGCTCAGGGGTCCTTGGCTACACCTTC.

This chain links TRBV7-8 with TRBJ2-2; D is perhaps TRBD1 (6 bases). V was trimmed by 1 base and J by 8 bases, leaving 17 bases between them. The CDR3 length is 16 residues. Germline V CDR1 and CDR2: SGHVS, FQNEAQ. The CDR3 reads CASSLGGGPQGGELFF. The CDR3 bases are TGTGCCAGCAGCTTAGGGGGCGGGCCCCAGGGGGGGGAGCTGTTTTTT.

Comments on this clone: A junction end diverges from the germline sequence, so it may reflect a read error. The rearrangement joins TRBV6-5 to TRBJ2-3; TRBD2 matches 7 bases. Germline-derived CDR1 and CDR2 are MNHEY and SVGAGI. This CDR3 has 15 residues. CDR3 nucleotide sequence: TGTACCAGCACTCGACGGGGGGAGGGCACAGATACGCAGTATTTT. This encodes CTSTRRGEGTDTQYF.